The sample holds a few counts of the clone carrying this T cell receptor (beta chain). TCRdb ran MiXCR on the 5' RACE reads and lists one entry per CDR3 protein. This table holds fewer than 650,000 distinct CDR3 sequences, under 8.5% found once. The sample comes from a study of identical twins. The same data also contributed to another study, on yellow fever vaccine responses in identical twins.

The specimen sequenced was PBMCs. This sequence was found in a woman in her late teens or twenties in good health.

CDR3 sequence (DNA): TGTGCCAGCAGGAACGTCTACGAGCAGTACTTC. Its translation: CASRNVYEQYF. The chain has TRBV28 and TRBJ2-7; D ambiguous. The V gene lost 6 bases and the J gene lost 3 bases, with 6 bases spanning the gap. CDR1 and CDR2 (germline): MDHEN, SYDVKM. This CDR3 spans 11 amino acids. The full variable domain, with the rest looked up from reference TRBV28 and TRBJ2-7, is DVKVTQSSRYLVKRTGEKVFLECVQDMDHENMFWYRQDPGLGLRLIYFSYDVKMKEKGDIPEGYSVSREKKERFSLILESASTNQTSMYLCASRNVYEQYFGPGTRLTVT.